This entry concerns a single T cell receptor (beta chain). Its matching antigen is unknown. The protocol was immunoSEQ multiplex PCR, while the TCRdb copy is restricted to in-frame clones and leaves out a portion. This table has some 38,000 clones, around 88% appearing once. CDR3 size: 17 residues. The germline CDR1 and CDR2 sequences are LGHNA and YSLEER. V lost 3 bases and J 4 bases, leaving 19 bases between the germline ends. The data derive from a study of OX40 agonist ivuxolimab in advanced cancers. Notes on the study in general: More expanded clones were seen, on average, in CD8+ T cells than in CD4+. CD4+ and CD8+ T cells in blood underwent clonal expansion by week 6 at 0.1 to 3.0 mg/kg.

This chain joins TRBV4-3 and TRBJ1-3; D perhaps matches TRBD1 (5 bases). The sequence derives from an adult with an advanced solid tumor such as melanoma, head and neck, liver or kidney cancer. Sequencing was performed on CD4+ or CD8+ T cells sorted from blood, taken in a trial of the OX40 agonist ivuxolimab. CDR3 loop: CASSQAEAGTEGNTIYF. The CDR3 DNA is TGCGCCAGCAGCCAGGCAGAAGCAGGGACGGAAGGAAACACCATATATTTT.